The clone carrying this TCR beta chain has just a few counts. Its antigen is not known. A J-beta primer mix and a sample-barcoded 5' primer were used in a second PCR of about 7 to 12 cycles. TCRdb recomputed calls from the 5' RACE reads with MiXCR, one row per CDR3 protein. The table records approximately 730,000 distinct CDR3 sequences, 40% to 45% of them present only once. This CDR3 comprises 13 residues. J lost 2 bases, V lost 6 bases, and 4 bases had no gene match. Germline lookup yields CDR1 MNHEY and CDR2 SVGEGT. These data come from a study of blood T cells in healthy people across ages. The study, taken as a whole, reports: It was held that diversity estimates obtained from one million T cells represented underestimates.

The V gene is TRBV6-2 or TRBV6-3, the J gene TRBJ2-7; 7 positions agree with TRBD1. The sequence was obtained from an older woman in good health. The sequencing sample was made of blood. CDR3 residues: CASRTGPAYEQYF. The DNA for the CDR3 is TGTGCCAGCAGGACAGGGCCGGCCTACGAGCAGTACTTC.